A single sample gave rise to the 27 T cell receptor beta chains below, sequenced in a study of post-analysis software for immune sequencing data. Their target antigens are unknown. The TCR beta cDNA libraries carried unique molecular identifiers. MiXCR was run by TCRdb on the PCR reads, yielding one entry per CDR3 protein. The sample has about 760,000 distinct CDR3 sequences, about 27% seen once; the top ten hold 0.56%. Broader study findings: TRBV5-6, TRBV5-1 and TRBV20-1 were among roughly five TRBV segments more frequent in patients than controls.

The specimen was blood. The receptors come from a girl between 5 and 17 years old with multiple sclerosis.

V and J are TRBV2 and TRBJ1-2, with no clear D. V shed 7 bases and J shed 2 bases, with 11 bases lying between them. The CDR3 covers 13 residues. CDR1 SNHLY and CDR2 FYNNEI come from the germline V gene. The CDR3 nucleotides are TGTGCCAGCAACGGGGTAGGGAACTATGGCTACACCTTC. Residues: CASNGVGNYGYTF.

The chain has TRBV5-1 and TRBJ1-1, with D hard to call. Trimming pared 0 bases from V and 0 bases from J, leaving 15 bases between. This CDR3 is 17 amino acids long. Per germline, CDR1 SGHRS and CDR2 YFSETQ. DNA for the CDR3: TGCGCCAGCAGCTTGGGACTGACTACGTTCATGAACACTGAAGCTTTCTTT. It yields the protein CASSLGLTTFMNTEAFF.

This clonotype was detected a few times. This chain connects TRBV6-5 to TRBJ1-2, with TRBD1 as a possible D gene (5 bases). Trimming cost V 6 bases and J 4 bases, with 18 bases left between them. CDR3 length: 15 residues. Looked up from germline, CDR1 is MNHEY and CDR2 is SVGAGI. Here the CDR3 DNA reads TGTGCCAGCAGATACGGGGCAGATCATGGCTATGGCTACACCTTC. Translating it yields CASRYGADHGYGYTF.

The genes are TRBV4-3 and TRBJ1-2, with TRBD1 as a possible D gene (5 bases). The V gene's germline CDR1 is LGHNA and CDR2 YSLEER. The ends were cut back, 0 bases at V and 4 bases at J, with 18 bases in the middle. CDR3 length: 17 residues. Written as DNA, the CDR3 is TGCGCCAGCAGCCAAGATAGGGGTGGAGAGGGCGGCTATGGCTACACCTTC. Protein sequence: CASSQDRGGEGGYGYTF.

V usage is TRBV2 and J usage is TRBJ2-1; D not certain. The CDR3 has 10 residues. CDR1 is SNHLY and CDR2 is FYNNEI in the germline V gene. V dropped 8 bases and J dropped 10 bases, with 9 bases sitting between them. CDR3 sequence reads: CASGLGEQFF. CDR3 DNA sequence: TGTGCCAGCGGGCTCGGGGAGCAGTTCTTC.

As to this clonotype: A much larger clone is a single base away; this may be a read error. J is TRBJ2-4 and V is TRBV4-3; 11 bases align to TRBD1. The J call is in doubt because the DNA end fits TRBJ2-7 better. This CDR3 contains 15 residues. In germline, CDR1 is LGHNA, CDR2 YSLEER. CDR3 in amino acids: CASSQGGTGGLEQYF. The DNA of the CDR3 is TGCGCCAGCAGCCAAGGAGGGACAGGGGGACTCGAGCAGTACTTC.

This chain uses TRBV4-1 with TRBJ2-1; D uncertain. This CDR3 contains 15 residues. With 0 bases removed from V and 3 bases from J, the gap between germline ends came to 9 bases. Germline V CDR1 and CDR2: MGHRA, YSYEKL. CDR3: CASSQDEPSYNEQFF. Written as DNA, the CDR3 is TGCGCCAGCAGCCAAGATGAACCGAGCTACAATGAGCAGTTCTTC.

Only a few counts were recorded for this clonotype. The chain couples TRBV4-3 to TRBJ2-1, with D perhaps being TRBD1 or TRBD2 (5 bases each). CDR1 is LGHNA and CDR2 is YSLEER in the germline V gene. Trimming removed 3 bases at V and 4 bases at J, with 16 bases between. The length of the CDR3 is 16 residues. The CDR3 DNA sequence: TGCGCCAGCAGCCAGGCCTCAGGGAGAGTGTACAATGAGCAGTTCTTC. It encodes CASSQASGRVYNEQFF.

This clonotype was counted a few times. The V call is TRBV2, the J call TRBJ1-1; D is possibly TRBD1 (5 bases). Germline lookup yields CDR1 SNHLY and CDR2 FYNNEI. This CDR3 is 14 amino acids long. Trimming left V 5 bases short and J 4 bases short, with 14 bases between. CDR3 in DNA: TGTGCCAGCAGTCCCCGGCAGGGCCGCACTGAAGCTTTCTTT. Its translation: CASSPRQGRTEAFF.

Only a few counts were recorded for this clonotype. The CDR3: CARLRDGPRVDTQYF. In DNA form, the CDR3 reads TGTGCCAGACTCCGGGACGGACCGCGGGTAGATACGCAGTATTTT. The chain is built from TRBV2 and TRBJ2-3; either TRBD1 or TRBD2 may supply D (5 bases each). This CDR3 region has 15 residues. V was pared by 9 bases and J by 5 bases, with 21 bases between. CDR1 and CDR2 from the germline V gene are SNHLY and FYNNEI.

The chain couples TRBV27 to TRBJ2-1; D perhaps matches TRBD1 (6 bases). Trimming removed 4 bases from V and 4 bases from J, with 17 bases in between. This CDR3 has 16 amino acids. Germline lookup yields CDR1 MNHEY and CDR2 SMNVEV (reference sequence). The DNA for the CDR3 is TGTGCCAGCAGTTCCTCGAAGGGGGAGATGTACAATGAGCAGTTCTTC. This gives the protein CASSSSKGEMYNEQFF.

This chain uses TRBV20-1 with TRBJ2-5; 8 nucleotides align to TRBD2. The CDR3 is made up of 14 amino acids. Trimming at V came to 8 bases and at J to 2 bases, leaving 10 bases not matched to a gene. Germline values: CDR1 DFQATT, CDR2 SNEGSKA (reference sequence). CDR3 nucleotides: TGCAGTACTCCGAAGGCTAGCGGGCAAGAGACCCAGTACTTC. Amino acids: CSTPKASGQETQYF.

In this sample, this clonotype turned up a few times. V usage is TRBV29-1 and J usage is TRBJ2-1, with D perhaps matching TRBD1 (5 bases). The CDR3 totals 13 residues. Germline-derived CDR1 and CDR2 are SQVTM and ANQGSEA. Deletions cut 7 bases from V and 6 bases from J, with 16 bases between. CDR3 amino acids: CSAGKGQINEQFF. The CDR3 DNA reads as TGCAGCGCTGGTAAGGGGCAGATCAATGAGCAGTTCTTC.

The chain has TRBV27 and TRBJ1-6; tentatively, D is TRBD1 (5 bases). The germline V and J ends were trimmed by 5 bases and 9 bases, with 17 bases remaining between them. The CDR3 loop spans 15 amino acids. Looked up from germline, CDR1 is MNHEY and CDR2 is SMNVEV (reference sequence). The CDR3 nucleotides are TGTGCCAGCAGTCCTTCGGGGCGGGGGGGTTCACCCCTCCACTTT. Protein sequence: CASSPSGRGGSPLHF.

About this clonotype: One junction end does not reproduce the germline sequence, and a read error may be involved. The chain carries TRBV7-6 and TRBJ2-7; tentative D call: TRBD2 (5 bases). Germline values: CDR1 SGHVS, CDR2 FNYEAQ. The CDR3 runs 15 residues. CDR3 protein: CASSPRAGSSYEQYF. The CDR3 region has the DNA TGCGCCAGCAGCCCGAGGGCAGGTTCATCCTACGAGCAGTACTTC.

This chain connects TRBV10-2 to TRBJ1-2; D gene uncertain. Germline V gene sequence: CDR1 WSHSY, CDR2 SAAADI. The CDR3 extends over 14 amino acids. Trimming cost V 6 bases and J 10 bases, with 21 bases left between them. DNA for the CDR3: TGCGCCAGCAGGGACCCCGGCAGCATTCTCTCCTACACCTTC. Residues: CASRDPGSILSYTF.

The rearrangement uses TRBV5-1 and TRBJ2-7; TRBD1 might be the D (6 bases). This CDR3 is 15 amino acids long. The V end was cut by 0 bases, the J end by 0 bases, with 10 bases between. Germline values: CDR1 SGHRS, CDR2 YFSETQ. For the CDR3, the DNA is TGCGCCAGCAGCTTGGGGGCAGGGGTCTCCTACGAGCAGTACTTC. Protein sequence: CASSLGAGVSYEQYF. Variable domain in full (rest from reference TRBV5-1 and TRBJ2-7): KAGVTQTPRYLIKTRGQQVTLSCSPISGHRSVSWYQQTPGQGLQFLFEYFSETQRNKGNFPGRFSGRQFSNSRSEMNVSTLELGDSALYLCASSLGAGVSYEQYFGPGTRLTVT.

The chain is built from TRBV7-9 and TRBJ2-1; D may be TRBD2 (5 bases). This CDR3 is built from 14 residues. The germline V and J ends were trimmed by 0 bases and 7 bases, with 10 bases remaining between them. From germline, CDR1 is SEHNR and CDR2 FQNEAQ (reference sequence). CDR3 nucleotides: TGTGCCAGCAGCTTAGCAGGACGGGGTAATGAGCAGTTCTTC. It codes for CASSLAGRGNEQFF.

The table lists this clonotype with a few counts. The rearrangement joins TRBV6-6 to TRBJ1-5, with 10 bases aligning to TRBD1. The germline gives CDR1 MNHNY, CDR2 SVGAGI (reference sequence). J gave up 4 bases and V 6 bases, and 9 bases lay outside the gene matches. The CDR3 is 16 residues long. The CDR3: CASRGLTGGQNQPQHF. The CDR3 region has the DNA TGTGCCAGCAGAGGTCTGACAGGGGGCCAGAATCAGCCCCAGCATTTT.

The sample holds a few counts of this clonotype. This sequence joins TRBV5-1 and TRBJ2-4; D might be TRBD2 (5 bases). The germline V and J ends were trimmed by 1 base and 0 bases, with 11 bases remaining between them. Germline loops: CDR1 SGHRS, CDR2 YFSETQ. The CDR3 spans 16 residues. The CDR3 coding sequence is TGCGCCAGCAGCTTGAGGCTAGCAGAAGCCAAAAACATTCAGTACTTC. Residues: CASSLRLAEAKNIQYF.

The V call is TRBV5-6, the J call TRBJ2-1; 11 positions agree with TRBD2. In germline, CDR1 is SGHDT, CDR2 YYEEEE. This CDR3 has 19 amino acids. The V and J ends lost 3 bases and 0 bases, in that order; junction bases with no gene match: 11. This chain's CDR3 is CASSWISSGGSSSYNEQFF. As DNA, the CDR3 is TGTGCCAGCAGCTGGATCTCTAGCGGGGGGTCTAGCTCCTACAATGAGCAGTTCTTC. The whole variable domain, filled in from reference TRBV5-6 and TRBJ2-1, reads DAGVTQSPTHLIKTRGQQVTLRCSPKSGHDTVSWYQQALGQGPQFIFQYYEEEERQRGNFPDRFSGHQFPNYSSELNVNALLLGDSALYLCASSWISSGGSSSYNEQFFGPGTRLTVL.

The chain joins TRBV27 to TRBJ2-3; 14 bases match TRBD2. CDR3 length: 19 residues. The trim removed 2 bases at V and 5 bases at J, leaving 12 bases unmatched. Germline V gene sequence: CDR1 MNHEY, CDR2 SMNVEV (reference sequence). Here the CDR3 reads CASSLPTGGTSGRKDTQYF. DNA for the CDR3: TGTGCCAGCAGTTTACCCACGGGTGGGACTAGCGGGAGAAAAGATACGCAGTATTTT.

This clonotype occurred a few times. The rearrangement joins TRBV5-1 to TRBJ2-3; 8 bases are a match to TRBD2. The CDR3 has 16 amino acids. Germline loops: CDR1 SGHRS, CDR2 YFSETQ. Trimming took 0 bases from V and 6 from J; bases not matched to a gene: 9. Here the CDR3 reads CASSLATGGPSDTQYF. The CDR3 DNA follows: TGCGCCAGCAGCTTGGCAACGGGAGGGCCGTCGGATACGCAGTATTTT.

This clonotype was picked up one time. V usage is TRBV20-1 and J usage is TRBJ2-5; D might be TRBD2 (5 bases). Germline-derived CDR1 and CDR2 are DFQATT and SNEGSKA (reference sequence). V lost 3 bases and J lost 1, with 9 bases in between. This CDR3 comprises 13 residues. The CDR3 DNA follows: TGCAGTGCTAGCCCCACTAGCCAAGAGACCCAGTACTTC. Amino acids: CSASPTSQETQYF.

This clonotype showed up just a few times. The chain joins TRBV20-1 to TRBJ2-1, with a weak D call TRBD2 (7 bases). Germline V gene data show CDR1 as DFQATT and CDR2 as SNEGSKA (reference sequence). The length of the CDR3 is 15 residues. The V end was cut by 3 bases, the J end by 5 bases, with 17 bases between. The CDR3 bases are TGCAGTGCTAGGAGGGGGGGCCGAGTGAACAATGAGCAGTTCTTC. It yields the protein CSARRGGRVNNEQFF.

This clonotype was found a few times. The chain joins TRBV7-6 to TRBJ2-1; D not resolved. Trimming shortened V by 5 bases and J by 6 bases, and 14 bases separated the two germline ends. CDR1 and CDR2 from the germline V gene are SGHVS and FNYEAQ. This CDR3 is built from 14 residues. The CDR3 reads CASSPSAVGNEQFF. Here the CDR3 DNA reads TGTGCCAGCAGCCCGAGTGCAGTTGGCAATGAGCAGTTCTTC.

This clonotype was recorded only once. An end of the junction differs from the germline gene, which may be a read error. The chain is built from TRBV9 and TRBJ1-4; D not certain. Germline assignment: CDR1 SGDLS and CDR2 YYNGEE. The CDR3 has 15 residues. The CDR3 DNA is TGTGCCAGCAGCCCACTCCCTGCAACTAATGAAAAACGGTTTTTT. This gives the protein CASSPLPATNEKRFF.